This TCR beta chain came from a study of CD8 T cells in Susac syndrome. The multiple sclerosis control group was made up of treatment-naive patients with stable or active relapsing-remitting disease. V was clipped by 4 bases and J by 7 bases; unmatched bases: 11. Germline V gives CDR1 SGHRS, CDR2 YFSETQ. This CDR3 has 15 residues. Reverse transcription used about 0.45 to 1 ug RNA and random hexamers. TCRdb analysed the immunoSEQ multiplex PCR reads with MiXCR anew, one entry per CDR3 protein. Of around 220,000 distinct CDR3 sequences listed, about 94% were seen once; the top ten hold roughly 0.13%. V is TRBV5-1 and J is TRBJ2-1, with 7 bases identical to TRBD2. The sequenced sample consisted of CD8+ T cells from PBMCs. The receptor was derived from a human donor with multiple sclerosis. Here the CDR3 reads CASSQDSSGGNEQFF. DNA of the CDR3: TGCGCCAGCAGCCAGGACTCTTCGGGGGGAAATGAGCAGTTCTTC. Together with reference TRBV5-1 and TRBJ2-1, the CDR3 gives the full variable domain: KAGVTQTPRYLIKTRGQQVTLSCSPISGHRSVSWYQQTPGQGLQFLFEYFSETQRNKGNFPGRFSGRQFSNSRSEMNVSTLELGDSALYLCASSQDSSGGNEQFFGPGTRLTVL.